Sequencing of this T cell receptor (beta chain) was carried out in a study of blood T cell repertoires in COVID-19. About the research overall: Collection of acute and convalescent COVID-19 samples took place in the United States, Italy and Spain. T cells, B-cell-depleted T cells, or PBMCs provided the cDNA or gDNA that served as material.

Data came from immunoSEQ multiplex PCR; TCRdb stores just in-frame clones and leaves some out. Altogether 75,000 to 95,000 clones are present, approximately 88% being singletons, with the ten largest covering roughly 5.9%. Losses at the gene ends were 4 bases for V and 5 bases for J; bases not matched to a gene: 7. The CDR3 contains 14 residues. Germline CDR1 and CDR2: LNHDA and SQIVND (reference sequence). This receptor was obtained from a man aged 45-65 years with active COVID-19. Sequenced material: peripheral blood. The chain joins TRBV19 to TRBJ1-2, with 7 bases matching TRBD1. The CDR3 DNA is TGTGCCAGTAGTACCCAACAGGGGCTGTATGGCTACACCTTC. Its translation is CASSTQQGLYGYTF. The whole variable domain, filled in from reference TRBV19 and TRBJ1-2, reads DGGITQSPKYLFRKEGQNVTLSCEQNLNHDAMYWYRQDPGQGLRLIYYSQIVNDFQKGDIAEGYSVSREKKESFPLTVTSAQKNPTAFYLCASSTQQGLYGYTFGSGTRLTVV.